This TCR beta chain was found in a study of cytomegalovirus exposure and HLA in healthy donors. In the study overall: The study's early data release held roughly 91 million unique TCRs from HLA-typed donors. Study results and limitations: According to the study, 150 to 200 TCR beta chains were cytomegalovirus-associated. Productive rates of about 90% or about 30% were seen for most TCR beta V segments in an earlier analysis. Researchers reported from a later analysis that most CMV-associated TCR beta chains appeared HLA-restricted.

Concerning this clone itself: Its target is not known.

Both 60 Vbeta primers and 13 Jbeta primers went into the PCR. Clones were read by immunoSEQ multiplex PCR, and TCRdb kept only the in-frame ones, dropping some. The sample holds 160,000 or so clones; roughly 73% are singletons and the top ten take roughly 1.5%. The clonotype originates from a woman in her thirties in good health and CMV-seronegative. The sample taken for sequencing was PBMCs.

Here the CDR3 reads CASSPRSLAGGVTGELFF. The CDR3 DNA follows: TGTGCCAGCAGCCCCCGATCACTAGCGGGGGGCGTCACCGGGGAGCTGTTTTTT. V usage is TRBV27 and J usage is TRBJ2-2; 12 bases map to TRBD2. Trimming took 6 bases from V and 4 from J; bases not matched to a gene: 12. Germline values: CDR1 MNHEY, CDR2 SMNVEV (reference sequence). CDR3 length equals 18 residues.